The present entry profiles one TCR beta chain with its context. Antigen specificity is unknown. Measured with immunoSEQ multiplex PCR; TCRdb has only the in-frame clones, and not every one. Among about 41,000 clones listed, about 76% were seen once. This entry belongs to a study of memory CD4+ T cells and cytomegalovirus serostatus. The wider study: This sample comes from healthy Belgian adults, roughly nine CMV seropositive, around 26 seronegative. Study-level results: A US-trained random forest predicted CMV serostatus with median AUC around 0.92. Each of some 67 CMV-associated TCRbeta sequences occurred in one to five individuals.

Single viable CD3+CD4+CD8-CD45RO+ cells were sorted as the memory CD4+ T cells. Germline CDR1 and CDR2: SGHDN and FVKESK. The length of the CDR3 is 16 residues. The V segment lost 0 bases and the J segment 5 bases; nucleotides outside the gene matches: 5. The rearrangement links TRBV14 to TRBJ2-3, with 10 bases lining up with TRBD2. The specimen was memory CD4+ T cells from blood. This receptor was taken from an adult in good health and CMV-seronegative. Written as DNA, the CDR3 is TGTGCCAGCAGCCAAGACTGGCTAGCGGGGGTAGATACGCAGTATTTT. It codes for CASSQDWLAGVDTQYF.